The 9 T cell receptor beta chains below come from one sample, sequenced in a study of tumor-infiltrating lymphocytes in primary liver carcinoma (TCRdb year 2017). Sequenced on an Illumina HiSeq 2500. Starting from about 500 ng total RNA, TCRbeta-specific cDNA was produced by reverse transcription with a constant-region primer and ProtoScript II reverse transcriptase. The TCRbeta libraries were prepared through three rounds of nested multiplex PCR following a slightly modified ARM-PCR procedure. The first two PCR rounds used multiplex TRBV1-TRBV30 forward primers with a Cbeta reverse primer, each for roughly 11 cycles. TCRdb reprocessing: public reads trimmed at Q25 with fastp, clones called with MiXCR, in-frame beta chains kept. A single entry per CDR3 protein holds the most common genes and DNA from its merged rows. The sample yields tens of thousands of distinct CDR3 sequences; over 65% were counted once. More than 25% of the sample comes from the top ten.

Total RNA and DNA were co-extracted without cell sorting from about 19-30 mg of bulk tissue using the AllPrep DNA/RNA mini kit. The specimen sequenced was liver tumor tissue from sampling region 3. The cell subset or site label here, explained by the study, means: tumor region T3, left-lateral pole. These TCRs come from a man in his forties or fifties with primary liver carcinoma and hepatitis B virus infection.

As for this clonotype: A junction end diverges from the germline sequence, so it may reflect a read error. The CDR3 here is CVSRMTGDSNTIYF. The CDR3 nucleotides read TGTGTCAGCAGGATGACAGGGGACTCAAATACCATATATTTT. The chain couples TRBV6-5 to TRBJ1-3, with TRBD1 matching 8 bases. The CDR3 spans 14 residues. Per germline, CDR1 MNHEY and CDR2 SVGAGI.

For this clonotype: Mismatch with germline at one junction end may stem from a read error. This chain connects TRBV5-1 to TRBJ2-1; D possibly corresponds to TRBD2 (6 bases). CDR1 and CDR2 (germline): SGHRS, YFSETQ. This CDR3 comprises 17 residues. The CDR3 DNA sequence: TGCGCCAGCAGCTTGGCACGGGACTCCGGCTCCTACAATGAGCAGCTCTTC. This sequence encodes CASSLARDSGSYNEQLF.

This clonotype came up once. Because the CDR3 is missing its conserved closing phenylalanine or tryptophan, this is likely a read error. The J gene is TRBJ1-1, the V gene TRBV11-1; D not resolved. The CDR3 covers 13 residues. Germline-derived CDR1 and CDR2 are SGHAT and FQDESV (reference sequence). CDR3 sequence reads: CASSSTLNTEAFL. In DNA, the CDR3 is TGTGCCAGCAGCTCAACCTTGAATACTGAAGCTTTCCTT.

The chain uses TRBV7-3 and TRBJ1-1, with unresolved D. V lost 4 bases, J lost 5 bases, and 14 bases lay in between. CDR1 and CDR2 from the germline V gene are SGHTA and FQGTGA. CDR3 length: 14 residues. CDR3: CASSWVASGTEAFF. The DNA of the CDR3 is TGTGCCAGCAGCTGGGTGGCCTCTGGGACTGAAGCTTTCTTT.

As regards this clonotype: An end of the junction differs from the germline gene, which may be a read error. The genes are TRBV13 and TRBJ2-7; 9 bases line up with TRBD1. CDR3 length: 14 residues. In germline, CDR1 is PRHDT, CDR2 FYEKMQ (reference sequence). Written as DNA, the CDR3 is TGTGCCAGCAACCCCCAGGACAGGGGCTACGAGCAATACTTC. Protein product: CASNPQDRGYEQYF.

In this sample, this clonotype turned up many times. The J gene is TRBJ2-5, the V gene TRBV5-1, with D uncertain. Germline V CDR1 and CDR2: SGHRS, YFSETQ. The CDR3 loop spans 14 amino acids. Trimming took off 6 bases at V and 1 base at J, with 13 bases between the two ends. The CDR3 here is CASMVSIAQETQYF. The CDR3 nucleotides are TGCGCCAGCATGGTCAGCATAGCCCAAGAGACCCAGTACTTC.

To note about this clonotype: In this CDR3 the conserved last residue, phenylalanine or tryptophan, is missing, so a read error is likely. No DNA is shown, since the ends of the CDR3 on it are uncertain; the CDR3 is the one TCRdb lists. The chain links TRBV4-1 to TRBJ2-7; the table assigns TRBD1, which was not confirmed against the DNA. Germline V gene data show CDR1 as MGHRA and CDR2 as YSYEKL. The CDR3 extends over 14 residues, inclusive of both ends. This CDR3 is CASSQGGLGYEQYL.

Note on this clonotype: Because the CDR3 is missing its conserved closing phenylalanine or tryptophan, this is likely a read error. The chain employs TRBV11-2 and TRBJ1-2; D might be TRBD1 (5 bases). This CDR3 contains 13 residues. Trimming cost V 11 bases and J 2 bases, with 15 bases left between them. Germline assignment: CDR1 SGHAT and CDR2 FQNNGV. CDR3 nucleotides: TGTGCCGACAACTTAGAGGGGAACTATGGCTACACCCTC. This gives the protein CADNLEGNYGYTL.

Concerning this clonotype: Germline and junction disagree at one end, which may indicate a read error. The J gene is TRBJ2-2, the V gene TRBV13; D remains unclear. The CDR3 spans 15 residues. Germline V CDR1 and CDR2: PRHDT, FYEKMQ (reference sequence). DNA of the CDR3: TGTACCAGCAGCTTCGTCAGTGCTAACACCGGGGAGCTGTTTTTT. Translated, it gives CTSSFVSANTGELFF.